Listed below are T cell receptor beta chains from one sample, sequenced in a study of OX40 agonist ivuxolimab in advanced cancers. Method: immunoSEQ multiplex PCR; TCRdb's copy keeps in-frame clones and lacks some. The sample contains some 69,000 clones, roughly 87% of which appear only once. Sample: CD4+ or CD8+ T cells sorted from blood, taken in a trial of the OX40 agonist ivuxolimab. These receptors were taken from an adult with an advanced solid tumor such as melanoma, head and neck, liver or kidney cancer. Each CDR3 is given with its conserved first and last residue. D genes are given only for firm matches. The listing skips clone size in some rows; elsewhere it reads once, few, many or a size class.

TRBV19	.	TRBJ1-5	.	TGTGCCACTCGCCTTGGGGGGTATAGCAATCAGCCCCAGCATTTT	CATRLGGYSNQPQHF
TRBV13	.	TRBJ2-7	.	TGTGCCAGCAGCTCCACCCGTATGGCAGTTTCCTACGAGCAGTACTTC	CASSSTRMAVSYEQYF
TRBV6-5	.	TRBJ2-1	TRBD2	TGTGCCAGCAGTTACTCGATCCTAGCGGGGATAAATGAGCAGTTCTTC	CASSYSILAGINEQFF
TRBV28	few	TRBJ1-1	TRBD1	TGTGCCAGCAGTTTAGCAGGGGGCTTGAACACTGAAGCTTTCTTT	CASSLAGGLNTEAFF
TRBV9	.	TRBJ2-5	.	TGTGCCAGCAGCGTAGGGCTTGCGGAGACCCAGTACTTC	CASSVGLAETQYF
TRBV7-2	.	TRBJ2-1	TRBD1	TGTGCCAGCTCGATTGCCGGACAGGGGGGCAATGAGCAGTTCTTC	CASSIAGQGGNEQFF
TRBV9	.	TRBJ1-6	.	TGTGCCAGCAGCGTAGTGGGGGCCCTAGGGTCACCCCTCCACTTT	CASSVVGALGSPLHF
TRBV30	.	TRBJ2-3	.	TGTGCCTGGAGTGTTGCCAACACAGATACGCAGTATTTT	CAWSVANTDTQYF
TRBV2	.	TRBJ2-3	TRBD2	TGTGCCAGCGCAGAGGTAGCGGGACACACAGATACGCAGTATTTT	CASAEVAGHTDTQYF
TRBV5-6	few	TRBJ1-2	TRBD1	TGTGCCAGCAGCACCCCCGGGACAGGGCCTGGCTACACCTTC	CASSTPGTGPGYTF
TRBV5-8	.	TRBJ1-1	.	TGTGCCAGCAGCTTGAGTGCATCGAACACTGAAGCTTTCTTT	CASSLSASNTEAFF
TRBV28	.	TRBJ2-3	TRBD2	TGTGCCAGCAACTTTCGGACTAGCGGGAGGGCTGCGCAGTATTTT	CASNFRTSGRAAQYF
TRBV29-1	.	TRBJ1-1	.	TGCAGCGTTGTTGTTTCCATGAACACTGAAGCTTTCTTT	CSVVVSMNTEAFF
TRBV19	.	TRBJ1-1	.	TGTGCCAGTAGTACACGGAGGGGTCGAGCTTTCTTT	CASSTRRGRAFF